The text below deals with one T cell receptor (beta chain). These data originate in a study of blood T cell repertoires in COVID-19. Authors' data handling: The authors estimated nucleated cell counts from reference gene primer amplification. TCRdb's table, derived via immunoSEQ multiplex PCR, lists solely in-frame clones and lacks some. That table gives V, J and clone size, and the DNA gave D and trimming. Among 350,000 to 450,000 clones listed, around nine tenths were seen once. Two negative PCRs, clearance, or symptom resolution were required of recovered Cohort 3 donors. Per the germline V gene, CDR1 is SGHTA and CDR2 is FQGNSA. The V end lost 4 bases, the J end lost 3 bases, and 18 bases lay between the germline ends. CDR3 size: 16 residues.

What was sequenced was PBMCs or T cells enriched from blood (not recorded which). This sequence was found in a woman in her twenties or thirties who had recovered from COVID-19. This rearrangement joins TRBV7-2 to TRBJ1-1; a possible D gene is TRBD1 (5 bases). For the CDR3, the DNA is TGTGCCAGCAGCTCCCGATTTGGGGGGAAGGACACTGAAGCTTTCTTT. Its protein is CASSSRFGGKDTEAFF.